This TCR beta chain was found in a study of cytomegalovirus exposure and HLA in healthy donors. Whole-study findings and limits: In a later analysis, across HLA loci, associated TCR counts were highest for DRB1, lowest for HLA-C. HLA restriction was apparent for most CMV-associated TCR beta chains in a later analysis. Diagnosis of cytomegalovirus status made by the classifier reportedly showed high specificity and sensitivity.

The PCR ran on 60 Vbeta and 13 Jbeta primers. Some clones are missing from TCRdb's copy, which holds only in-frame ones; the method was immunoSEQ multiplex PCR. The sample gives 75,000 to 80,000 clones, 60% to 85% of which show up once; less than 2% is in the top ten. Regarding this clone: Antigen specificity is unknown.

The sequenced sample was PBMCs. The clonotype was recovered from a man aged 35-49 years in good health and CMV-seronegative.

The CDR3 protein is CSVGSGSYNEQFF. The DNA of the CDR3 is TGCAGCGTAGGTAGCGGGAGCTACAATGAGCAGTTCTTC. The chain uses TRBV29-1 and TRBJ2-1; 9 bases map to TRBD2. This CDR3 is 13 amino acids long. From germline, CDR1 is SQVTM and CDR2 ANQGSEA. V was pared by 6 bases and J by 3 bases, with 3 bases of the junction left unmatched.